The rows below give T cell receptor beta chains drawn from one sample of a study of T cells in Graves' hyperthyroidism and ophthalmopathy. TCRdb used MiXCR to reprocess the multiplex PCR reads, holding one entry per CDR3 protein. The sample has 500,000 to 650,000 distinct CDR3 sequences, 40% to 50% seen once. Sequenced: peripheral blood or thyroid tissue (not recorded which). The receptors originated from an adult woman with Graves' disease, either hyperthyroidism or ophthalmopathy (not recorded which). CDR3s include the opening cysteine and the closing phenylalanine or tryptophan. The D gene is left open where the match is weak. Expanded clones get a size class; other rows say once, few or many, or leave the size out.

D	length	size	V	J	CDR3	DNA
.	13	once	TRBV19	TRBJ1-1	CASSLLGQEEAFF	TGTGCCAGTAGTCTGCTGGGGCAAGAGGAAGCTTTCTTT
.	14	.	TRBV7-9	TRBJ1-2	CASSTARSLHGYTF	TGTGCCAGCAGCACTGCGCGGAGTCTCCATGGCTACACCTTC
TRBD1	14	.	TRBV19	TRBJ1-1	CATRTGTGDTEAFF	TGTGCCACCCGAACCGGGACAGGGGACACTGAAGCTTTCTTT
.	14	few	TRBV7-6	TRBJ1-2	CASSLAGELGGYTF	TGTGCCAGCAGCTTAGCAGGGGAACTGGGGGGCTACACCTTC
.	13	few	TRBV10-3	TRBJ1-4	CAISGFDNEKLFF	TGTGCCATCAGTGGGTTCGATAATGAAAAACTGTTTTTT
TRBD1	16	few	TRBV5-6	TRBJ1-4	CASSQGQALASEKLFF	TGTGCCAGCAGCCAAGGACAGGCCCTAGCCTCTGAAAAACTGTTTTTT
TRBD1	14	.	TRBV7-2	TRBJ1-1	CASSSRQGLTEAFF	TGTGCCAGCAGCTCCAGACAGGGTTTGACTGAAGCTTTCTTT
.	11	few	TRBV29-1	TRBJ2-5	CSVDMAETQYF	TGCAGCGTTGATATGGCAGAGACCCAGTACTTC
.	11	many	TRBV6-5	TRBJ2-5	CASSYSETQYF	TGTGCCAGCAGTTACTCCGAGACCCAGTACTTC
.	16	few	TRBV19	TRBJ1-4	CASSGSRDGLNEKLFF	TGTGCCAGTAGTGGAAGCCGGGACGGACTAAATGAAAAACTGTTTTTT
TRBD2	15	.	TRBV10-3	TRBJ2-7	CAISLLAGGGYEQYF	TGTGCCATCAGCCTACTAGCGGGAGGTGGCTACGAGCAGTACTTC
TRBD2	14	many	TRBV12-3/TRBV12-4	TRBJ2-2	CASRAGRAYGELFF	TGTGCCAGCAGGGCGGGGAGGGCCTACGGGGAGCTGTTTTTT
.	12	few	TRBV12-3/TRBV12-4	TRBJ2-5	CASSLIGETQYF	TGTGCCAGCAGTTTAATCGGAGAGACCCAGTACTTC
.	14	.	TRBV19	TRBJ1-2	CASRYTQGTYGYTF	TGTGCCAGTCGCTATACACAGGGCACGTATGGCTACACCTTC
.	13	once	TRBV29-1	TRBJ1-3	CSVGQNSGNTIYF	TGCAGCGTTGGCCAGAACTCTGGAAACACCATATATTTT
.	13	few	TRBV19	TRBJ2-5	CASSTGIQETQYF	TGTGCCAGTAGCACCGGGATTCAGGAGACCCAGTACTTC
.	13	many	TRBV5-1	TRBJ2-7	CASSLVSGAEQYF	TGCGCCAGCAGCTTGGTTTCGGGGGCCGAGCAGTACTTC
.	15	.	TRBV12-3/TRBV12-4	TRBJ1-6	CASSLNKGIGSPLHF	TGTGCCAGCAGTTTGAACAAGGGGATAGGGTCACCCCTCCACTTT
TRBD1	15	many	TRBV7-9	TRBJ2-7	CASSAYGTGTYEQYF	TGTGCCAGCAGCGCCTACGGGACAGGGACCTACGAGCAGTACTTC
TRBD1	13	.	TRBV29-1	TRBJ2-7	CSVGQGGIYEQYF	TGCAGCGTTGGACAGGGGGGTATCTACGAGCAGTACTTC
.	14	once	TRBV20-1	TRBJ1-1	CSARGPPPGTEAFF	TGCAGTGCTAGGGGTCCCCCCCCGGGCACTGAAGCTTTCTTT
TRBD2	16	few	TRBV10-3	TRBJ2-1	CAISESREGLYNEQFF	TGTGCCATCAGTGAGTCCCGGGAGGGCCTCTACAATGAGCAGTTCTTC
.	12	many	TRBV20-1	TRBJ2-5	CSVWDLEETQYF	TGCAGTGTTTGGGACTTGGAAGAGACCCAGTACTTC
.	14	.	TRBV7-8	TRBJ2-7	CARSVAGTGYEQYF	TGCGCCAGGAGCGTAGCCGGGACCGGCTACGAGCAGTACTTC
.	14	many	TRBV29-1	TRBJ1-1	CSVPSSLSPPQAFF	TGCAGCGTCCCTTCTTCGTTGTCCCCCCCACAAGCTTTCTTT
TRBD1	15	.	TRBV29-1	TRBJ1-2	CSVDPGQVDFYGYTF	TGCAGCGTTGACCCGGGACAGGTGGACTTCTATGGCTACACCTTC